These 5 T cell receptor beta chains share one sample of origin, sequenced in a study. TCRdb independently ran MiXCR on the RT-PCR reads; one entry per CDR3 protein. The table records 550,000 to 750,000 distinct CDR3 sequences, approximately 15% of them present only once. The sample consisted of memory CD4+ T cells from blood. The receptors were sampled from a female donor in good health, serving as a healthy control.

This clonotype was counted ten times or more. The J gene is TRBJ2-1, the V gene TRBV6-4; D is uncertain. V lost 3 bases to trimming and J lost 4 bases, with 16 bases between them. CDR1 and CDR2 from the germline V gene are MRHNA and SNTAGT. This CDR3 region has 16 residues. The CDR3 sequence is CASSEEASLAYNEQFF. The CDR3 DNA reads TGTGCCAGCAGTGAAGAAGCCAGTTTAGCTTACAATGAGCAGTTCTTC.

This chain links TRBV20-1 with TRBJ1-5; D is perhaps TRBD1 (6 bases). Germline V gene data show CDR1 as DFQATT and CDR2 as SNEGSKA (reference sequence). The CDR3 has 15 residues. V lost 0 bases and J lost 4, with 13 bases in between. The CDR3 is CSARDVGARNQPQHF. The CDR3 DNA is TGCAGTGCTAGAGACGTGGGGGCGCGTAATCAGCCCCAGCATTTT.

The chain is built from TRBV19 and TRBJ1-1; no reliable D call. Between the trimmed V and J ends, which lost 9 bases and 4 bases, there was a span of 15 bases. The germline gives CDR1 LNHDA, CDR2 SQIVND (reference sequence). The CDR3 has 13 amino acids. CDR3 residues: CASQRGLGTEAFF. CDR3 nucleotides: TGTGCCAGCCAGCGGGGTTTGGGCACTGAAGCTTTCTTT.

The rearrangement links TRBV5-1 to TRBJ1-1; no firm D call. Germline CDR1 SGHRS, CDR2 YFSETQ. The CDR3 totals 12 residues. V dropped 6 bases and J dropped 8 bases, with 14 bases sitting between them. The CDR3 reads CASIDMKGEAFF. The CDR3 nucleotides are TGCGCCAGCATCGATATGAAGGGAGAAGCTTTCTTT.

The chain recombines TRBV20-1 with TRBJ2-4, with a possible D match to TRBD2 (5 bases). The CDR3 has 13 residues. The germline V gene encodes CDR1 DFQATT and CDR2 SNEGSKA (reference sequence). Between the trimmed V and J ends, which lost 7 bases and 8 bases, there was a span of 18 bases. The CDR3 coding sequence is TGCAGTGGTAAAGGCCGGGGTTTATACATTCAGTACTTC. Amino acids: CSGKGRGLYIQYF.